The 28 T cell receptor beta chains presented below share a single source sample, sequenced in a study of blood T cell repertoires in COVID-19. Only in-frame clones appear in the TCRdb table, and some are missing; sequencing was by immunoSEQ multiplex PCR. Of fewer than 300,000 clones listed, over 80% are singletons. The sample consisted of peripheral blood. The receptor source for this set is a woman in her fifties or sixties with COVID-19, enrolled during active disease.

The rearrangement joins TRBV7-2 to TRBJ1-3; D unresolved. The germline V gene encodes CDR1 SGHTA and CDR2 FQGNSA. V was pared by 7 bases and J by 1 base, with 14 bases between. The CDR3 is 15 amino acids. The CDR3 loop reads CASTSGSSSGNTIYF. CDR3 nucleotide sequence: TGTGCCAGCACCTCGGGGTCGAGTTCTGGAAACACCATATATTTT. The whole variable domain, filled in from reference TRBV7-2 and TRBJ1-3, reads GAGVSQSPSNKVTEKGKDVELRCDPISGHTALYWYRQSLGQGLEFLIYFQGNSAPDKSGLPSDRFSAERTGGSVSTLTIQRTQQEDSAVYLCASTSGSSSGNTIYFGEGSWLTVV.

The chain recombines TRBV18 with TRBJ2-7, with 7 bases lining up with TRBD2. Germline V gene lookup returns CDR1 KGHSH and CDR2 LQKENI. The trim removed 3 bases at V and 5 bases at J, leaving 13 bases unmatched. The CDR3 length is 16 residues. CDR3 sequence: CASSPLPRGGRDEQYF. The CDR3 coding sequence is TGTGCCAGCTCACCCCTACCTCGGGGAGGGCGCGACGAGCAGTACTTC. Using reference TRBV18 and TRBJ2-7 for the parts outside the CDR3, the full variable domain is NAGVMQNPRHLVRRRGQEARLRCSPMKGHSHVYWYRQLPEEGLKFMVYLQKENIIDESGMPKERFSAEFPKEGPSILRIQQVVRGDSAAYFCASSPLPRGGRDEQYFGPGTRLTVT.

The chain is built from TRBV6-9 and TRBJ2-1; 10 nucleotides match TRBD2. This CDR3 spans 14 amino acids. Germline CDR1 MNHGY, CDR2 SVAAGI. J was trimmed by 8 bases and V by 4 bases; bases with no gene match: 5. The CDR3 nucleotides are TGTGCCAGCAGTTGGCTAGCGGGAGTCGATGAGCAGTTCTTC. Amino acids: CASSWLAGVDEQFF.

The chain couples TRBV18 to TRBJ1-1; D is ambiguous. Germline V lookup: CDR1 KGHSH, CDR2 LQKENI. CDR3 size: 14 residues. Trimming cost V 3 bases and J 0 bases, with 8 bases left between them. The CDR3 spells CASSPTVMNTEAFF. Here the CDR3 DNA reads TGTGCCAGCTCACCCACAGTCATGAACACTGAAGCTTTCTTT.

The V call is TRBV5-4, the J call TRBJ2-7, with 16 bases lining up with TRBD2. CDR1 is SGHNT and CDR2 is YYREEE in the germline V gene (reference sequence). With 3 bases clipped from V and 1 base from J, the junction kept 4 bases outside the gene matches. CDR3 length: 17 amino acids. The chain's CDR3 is CASSSGTSGRESYEQYF. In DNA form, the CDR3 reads TGTGCCAGCAGCTCGGGGACTAGCGGGAGGGAATCCTACGAGCAGTACTTC.

This CDR3 is CASSLIWSSYEQYF. Written as DNA, the CDR3 is TGTGCCAGCAGCTTGATCTGGAGCTCCTACGAGCAGTACTTC. This chain uses TRBV5-5 with TRBJ2-7; no definite D call. Germline lookup yields CDR1 SGHKS and CDR2 YYEKEE (reference sequence). V lost 1 base and J 0 bases, leaving 8 bases between the germline ends. The CDR3 contains 14 residues.

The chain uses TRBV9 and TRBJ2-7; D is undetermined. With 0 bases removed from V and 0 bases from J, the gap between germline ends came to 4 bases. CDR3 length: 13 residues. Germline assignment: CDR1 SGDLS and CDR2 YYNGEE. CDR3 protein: CASSVDNSYEQYF. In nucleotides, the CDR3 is TGTGCCAGCAGCGTAGACAACTCCTACGAGCAGTACTTC. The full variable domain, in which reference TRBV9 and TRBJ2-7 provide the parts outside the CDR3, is DSGVTQTPKHLITATGQRVTLRCSPRSGDLSVYWYQQSLDQGLQFLIQYYNGEERAKGNILERFSAQQFPDLHSELNLSSLELGDSALYFCASSVDNSYEQYFGPGTRLTVT.

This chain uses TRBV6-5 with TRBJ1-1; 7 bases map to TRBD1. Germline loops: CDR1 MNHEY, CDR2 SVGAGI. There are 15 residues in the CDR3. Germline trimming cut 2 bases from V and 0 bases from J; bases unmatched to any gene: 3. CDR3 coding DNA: TGTGCCAGCAGTTACATAGGGGGCTTGAACACTGAAGCTTTCTTT. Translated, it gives CASSYIGGLNTEAFF.

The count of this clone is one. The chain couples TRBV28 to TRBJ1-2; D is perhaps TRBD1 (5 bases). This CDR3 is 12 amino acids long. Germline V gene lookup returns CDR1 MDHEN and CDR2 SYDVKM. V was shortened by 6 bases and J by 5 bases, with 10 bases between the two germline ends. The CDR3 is CASSGSGYGYTF. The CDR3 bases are TGTGCCAGCAGCGGCTCAGGGTATGGCTACACCTTC.

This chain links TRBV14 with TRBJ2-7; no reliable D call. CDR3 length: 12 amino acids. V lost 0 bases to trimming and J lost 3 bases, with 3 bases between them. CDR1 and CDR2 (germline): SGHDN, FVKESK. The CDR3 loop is CASSQDLYEQYF. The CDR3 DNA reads TGTGCCAGCAGCCAAGACCTCTACGAGCAGTACTTC.

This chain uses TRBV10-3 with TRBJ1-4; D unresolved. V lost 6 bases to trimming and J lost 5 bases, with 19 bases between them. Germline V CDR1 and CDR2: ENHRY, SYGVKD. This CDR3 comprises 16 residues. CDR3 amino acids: CAISLTPGVNNEKLFF. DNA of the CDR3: TGTGCCATCAGCTTGACCCCCGGGGTTAACAATGAAAAACTGTTTTTT.

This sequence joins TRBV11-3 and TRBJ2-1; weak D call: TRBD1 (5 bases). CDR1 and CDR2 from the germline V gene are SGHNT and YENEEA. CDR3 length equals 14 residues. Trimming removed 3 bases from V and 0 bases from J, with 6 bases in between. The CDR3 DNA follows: TGTGCCAGCAGCTTTCAGGGCTCCTACAATGAGCAGTTCTTC. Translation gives CASSFQGSYNEQFF.

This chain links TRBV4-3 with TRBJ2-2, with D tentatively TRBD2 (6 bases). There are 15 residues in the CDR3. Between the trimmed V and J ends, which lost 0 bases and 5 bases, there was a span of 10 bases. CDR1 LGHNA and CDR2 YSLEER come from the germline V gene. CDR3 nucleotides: TGCGCCAGCAGCCAAGATCCGGGAGAAACCGGGGAGCTGTTTTTT. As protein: CASSQDPGETGELFF.

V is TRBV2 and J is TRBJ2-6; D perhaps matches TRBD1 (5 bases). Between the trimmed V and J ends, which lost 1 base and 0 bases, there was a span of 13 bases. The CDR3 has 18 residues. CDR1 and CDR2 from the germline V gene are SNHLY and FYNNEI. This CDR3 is CASSEGQGFYSGANVLTF. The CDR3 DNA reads TGTGCCAGCAGTGAAGGGCAGGGATTCTACTCTGGGGCCAACGTCCTGACTTTC.

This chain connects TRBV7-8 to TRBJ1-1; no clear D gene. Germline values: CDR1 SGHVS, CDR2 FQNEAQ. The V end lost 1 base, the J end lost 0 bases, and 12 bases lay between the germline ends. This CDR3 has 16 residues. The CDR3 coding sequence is TGTGCCAGCAGCTTAGGTCGGCAGGTCATGAACACTGAAGCTTTCTTT. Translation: CASSLGRQVMNTEAFF.

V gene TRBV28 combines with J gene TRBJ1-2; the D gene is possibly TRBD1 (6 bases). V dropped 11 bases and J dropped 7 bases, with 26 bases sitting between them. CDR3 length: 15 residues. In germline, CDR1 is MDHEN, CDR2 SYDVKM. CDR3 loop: CASHWGGALGGGYTF. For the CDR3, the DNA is TGTGCCTCCCATTGGGGGGGCGCTTTAGGTGGTGGCTACACCTTC.

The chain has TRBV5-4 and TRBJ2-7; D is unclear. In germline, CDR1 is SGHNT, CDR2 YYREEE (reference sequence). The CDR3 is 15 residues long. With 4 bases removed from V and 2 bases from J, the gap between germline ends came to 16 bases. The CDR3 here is CASSQPEHPPYEQYF. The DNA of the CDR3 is TGTGCCAGCAGCCAGCCGGAGCACCCCCCCTACGAGCAGTACTTC.

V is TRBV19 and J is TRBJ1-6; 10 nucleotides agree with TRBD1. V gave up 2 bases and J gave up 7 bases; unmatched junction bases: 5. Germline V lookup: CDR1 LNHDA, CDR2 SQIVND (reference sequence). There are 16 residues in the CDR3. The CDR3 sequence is CASSIPTGQGNSPLHF. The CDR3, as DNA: TGTGCCAGTAGTATACCAACGGGACAGGGGAATTCACCCCTCCACTTT.

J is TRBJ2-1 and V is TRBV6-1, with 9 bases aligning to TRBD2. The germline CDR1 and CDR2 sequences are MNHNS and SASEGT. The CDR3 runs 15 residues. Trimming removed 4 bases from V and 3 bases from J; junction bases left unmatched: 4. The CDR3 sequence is CASSGAGGLYNEQFF. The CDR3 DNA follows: TGTGCCAGCAGTGGAGCGGGAGGCCTCTACAATGAGCAGTTCTTC.

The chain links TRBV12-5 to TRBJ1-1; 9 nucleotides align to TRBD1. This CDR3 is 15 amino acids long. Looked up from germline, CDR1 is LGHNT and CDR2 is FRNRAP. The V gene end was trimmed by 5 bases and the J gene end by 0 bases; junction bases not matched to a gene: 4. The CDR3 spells CASGPGTGMNTEAFF. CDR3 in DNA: TGTGCTAGTGGTCCCGGGACAGGGATGAACACTGAAGCTTTCTTT.

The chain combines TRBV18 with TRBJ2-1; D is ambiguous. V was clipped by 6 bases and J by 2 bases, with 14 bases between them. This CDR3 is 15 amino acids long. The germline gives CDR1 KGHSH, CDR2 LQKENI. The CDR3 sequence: CASSLRHYPYNEQFF. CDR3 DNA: TGTGCCAGCTCCCTAAGGCACTACCCCTACAATGAGCAGTTCTTC.

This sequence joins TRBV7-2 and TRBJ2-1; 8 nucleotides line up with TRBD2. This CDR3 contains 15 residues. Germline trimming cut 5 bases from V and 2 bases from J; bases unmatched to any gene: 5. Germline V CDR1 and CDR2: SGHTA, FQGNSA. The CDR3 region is CASSGGGFTYNEQFF. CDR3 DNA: TGTGCCAGCAGCGGCGGGGGGTTCACCTACAATGAGCAGTTCTTC.

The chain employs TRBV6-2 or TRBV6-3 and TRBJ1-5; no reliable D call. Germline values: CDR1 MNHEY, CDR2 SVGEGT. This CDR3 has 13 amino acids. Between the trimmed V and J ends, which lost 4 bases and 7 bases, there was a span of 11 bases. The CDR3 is CASSSHRSQPQHF. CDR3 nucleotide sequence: TGTGCCAGCAGTTCTCATAGGAGCCAGCCCCAGCATTTT.

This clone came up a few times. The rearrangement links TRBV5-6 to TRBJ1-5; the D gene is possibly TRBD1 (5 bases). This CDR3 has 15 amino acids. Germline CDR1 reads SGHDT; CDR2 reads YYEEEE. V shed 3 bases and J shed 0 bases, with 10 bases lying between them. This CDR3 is CASSWGGRSNQPQHF. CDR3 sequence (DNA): TGTGCCAGCAGCTGGGGCGGCCGTAGCAATCAGCCCCAGCATTTT.

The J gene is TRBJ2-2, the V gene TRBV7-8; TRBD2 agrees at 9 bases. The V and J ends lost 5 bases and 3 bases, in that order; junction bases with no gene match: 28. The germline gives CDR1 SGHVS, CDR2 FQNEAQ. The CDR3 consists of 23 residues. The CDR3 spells CASSRPVSWTLAGSGKDTGELFF. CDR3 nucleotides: TGTGCCAGCAGCCGCCCTGTAAGTTGGACCCTAGCGGGAAGTGGGAAGGACACCGGGGAGCTGTTTTTT.

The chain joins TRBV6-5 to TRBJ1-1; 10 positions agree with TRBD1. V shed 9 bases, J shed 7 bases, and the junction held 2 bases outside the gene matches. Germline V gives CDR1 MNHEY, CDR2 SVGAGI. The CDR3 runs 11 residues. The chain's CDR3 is CASRTGGEAFF. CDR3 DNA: TGTGCCAGTCGGACAGGGGGTGAAGCTTTCTTT.

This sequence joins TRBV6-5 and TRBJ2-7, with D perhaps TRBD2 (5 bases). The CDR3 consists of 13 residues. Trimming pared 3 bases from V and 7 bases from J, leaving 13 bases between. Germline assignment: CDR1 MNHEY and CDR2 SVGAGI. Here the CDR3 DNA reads TGTGCCAGCAGTTATACCCCCTCGGGGGAGCAGTACTTC. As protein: CASSYTPSGEQYF.

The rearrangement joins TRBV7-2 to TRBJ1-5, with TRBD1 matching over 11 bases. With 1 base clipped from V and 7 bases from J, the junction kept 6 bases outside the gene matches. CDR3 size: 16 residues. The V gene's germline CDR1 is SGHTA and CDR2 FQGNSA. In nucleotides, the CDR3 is TGTGCCAGCAGCTTAGTGGCCGGGGACAGGGGGCAGCCCCAGCATTTT. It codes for CASSLVAGDRGQPQHF.